Below, 16 T cell receptor beta chains from the same sample are listed, as sequenced in a study of T cells in narcolepsy. Sequencing used immunoSEQ multiplex PCR; TCRdb keeps in-frame clones, though not all of them. Of tens of thousands of clones detected, 83% appear once; the ten largest clones hold more than 1.5%. The sequencing sample was made of memory (CD45RA-) CD4+ T cells from blood. The receptors were gathered from a human donor in good health.

The rearrangement uses TRBV29-1 and TRBJ2-3; 7 bases are shared with TRBD2. J lost 3 bases, V lost 4 bases, and 4 bases had no gene match. Germline CDR1 reads SQVTM; CDR2 reads ANQGSEA. The CDR3 runs to 13 residues. CDR3 sequence: CSVGEGGTDTQYF. For the CDR3, the DNA is TGCAGCGTTGGGGAGGGCGGGACAGATACGCAGTATTTT.

This rearrangement joins TRBV9 to TRBJ1-6; no definite D call. The ends were cut back, 4 bases at V and 4 bases at J, with 12 bases in the middle. CDR1 and CDR2 from the germline V gene are SGDLS and YYNGEE. The CDR3 extends over 15 amino acids. In DNA form, the CDR3 reads TGTGCCAGCAGCCCCAGTGCGGCATATAATTCACCCCTCCACTTT. Translated, it gives CASSPSAAYNSPLHF.

CDR3 region: CASSYPLGGIQETQYF. The DNA of the CDR3 is TGTGCCAGCAGTTACCCCCTTGGAGGGATCCAAGAGACCCAGTACTTC. The chain couples TRBV6-5 to TRBJ2-5, with D tentatively TRBD2 (6 bases). Trimming pared 2 bases from V and 1 base from J, leaving 14 bases between. The CDR3 extends over 16 amino acids. Germline V gene sequence: CDR1 MNHEY, CDR2 SVGAGI.

The chain has TRBV7-9 and TRBJ1-4, with D maybe TRBD1 (5 bases). CDR3 length equals 14 residues. CDR1 is SEHNR, CDR2 FQNEAQ, per germline (reference sequence). Trimming shortened V by 1 base and J by 8 bases, and 11 bases separated the two germline ends. The CDR3 region has the DNA TGTGCCAGCAGCTTAGTCGGGGCCCCGGAAAAACTGTTTTTT. Its protein product is CASSLVGAPEKLFF.

In nucleotides, the CDR3 is TGTGCCAGCAGCTCGGGGGACAGGGCACTAGATACGCAGTATTTT. Amino acid sequence: CASSSGDRALDTQYF. V usage is TRBV7-9 and J usage is TRBJ2-3; TRBD1 matches 9 bases. This CDR3 region has 15 residues. Germline CDR1 reads SEHNR; CDR2 reads FQNEAQ (reference sequence). The junction had 7 bases not matched to a gene; V was cut back by 4 bases and J by 5 bases.

This clone was picked up a small number of times. V is TRBV6-1 and J is TRBJ1-6; 7 nucleotides line up with TRBD1. Looked up from germline, CDR1 is MNHNS and CDR2 is SASEGT. This CDR3 comprises 15 residues. With V trimmed by 5 bases and J by 3 bases, 4 bases remained unmatched. The CDR3 loop is CASSLDRDYNSPLHF. DNA for the CDR3: TGTGCCAGCAGTCTCGACAGGGACTATAATTCACCCCTCCACTTT.

The V call is TRBV9, the J call TRBJ2-5; the D gene is possibly TRBD2 (6 bases). V lost 0 bases and J lost 4, with 16 bases in between. Per germline, CDR1 SGDLS and CDR2 YYNGEE. The CDR3 has 16 residues. The CDR3: CASSVGLAKFGETQYF. CDR3 nucleotide sequence: TGTGCCAGCAGCGTAGGTCTAGCGAAATTCGGAGAGACCCAGTACTTC.

Concerning this clone: The CDR3 does not end in the conserved phenylalanine or tryptophan, so this is likely a read error. The chain has TRBV18 and TRBJ1-1; no clear D gene. Germline-derived CDR1 and CDR2 are KGHSH and LQKENI. This CDR3 comprises 14 residues. The germline V and J ends were trimmed by 3 bases and 7 bases, with 15 bases remaining between them. DNA for the CDR3: TGTGCCAGCTCACCCCTGGCCCTCCGGGGTGAAGCTTTCTCT. Translation: CASSPLALRGEAFS.

The chain is built from TRBV5-6 and TRBJ1-2, with TRBD1 matching 7 bases. After removal of 0 bases from V and 6 bases from J, the junction contained 14 bases not matched to a gene. Germline V lookup: CDR1 SGHDT, CDR2 YYEEEE. The CDR3 has 17 amino acids. The CDR3 spells CASSLEGTEVGRDGYTF. The CDR3, as DNA: TGTGCCAGCAGCTTGGAGGGGACAGAGGTGGGAAGGGATGGCTACACCTTC.

The rearrangement links TRBV18 to TRBJ1-4; 10 bases fit TRBD1. CDR3 length: 16 residues. Germline V CDR1 and CDR2: KGHSH, LQKENI. V was pared by 5 bases and J by 4 bases, with 7 bases of the junction left unmatched. CDR3 in DNA: TGTGCCAGCTCAGATCGACAGGGGGCGAGTAATGAAAAACTGTTTTTT. Translation: CASSDRQGASNEKLFF.

The V and J genes are TRBV19 and TRBJ2-5; 12 nucleotides line up with TRBD2. The CDR3 has 18 amino acids. Per the germline V gene, CDR1 is LNHDA and CDR2 is SQIVND (reference sequence). V dropped 3 bases and J dropped 4; count of bases not matched to a gene: 12. The CDR3 DNA reads TGTGCCAGTAGTATGCGTGTCACTAGCGGGAGGAGGGGAGAGACCCAGTACTTC. As protein: CASSMRVTSGRRGETQYF.

This clone has just a few counts. The V gene is TRBV6-1, the J gene TRBJ1-5; D is unclear. Trimming took off 10 bases at V and 7 bases at J, with 11 bases between the two ends. The CDR3 consists of 11 residues. The germline V gene has CDR1 MNHNS and CDR2 SASEGT. This CDR3 reads CATSELQPQHF. The CDR3 DNA is TGTGCCACCTCGGAGTTGCAGCCCCAGCATTTT.

This chain links TRBV28 with TRBJ2-2; 13 nucleotides match TRBD2. CDR3 length: 15 amino acids. Germline V gene lookup returns CDR1 MDHEN and CDR2 SYDVKM. Trimming cost V 6 bases and J 4 bases; bases outside gene matches: 2. CDR3 sequence reads: CASSRTSGGTGELFF. CDR3 DNA: TGTGCCAGCAGCCGGACTAGCGGGGGCACCGGGGAGCTGTTTTTT.

The chain joins TRBV14 to TRBJ1-3; D ambiguous. This CDR3 comprises 15 residues. CDR1 is SGHDN, CDR2 FVKESK, per germline. V shed 3 bases and J shed 0 bases, with 9 bases lying between them. The CDR3 nucleotides read TGTGCCAGCAGCCATTCCAGCTCCTCTGGAAACACCATATATTTT. Its translation is CASSHSSSSGNTIYF.

The chain links TRBV30 to TRBJ2-3, with 7 positions matching TRBD2. The CDR3 has 17 amino acids. Germline V gene lookup returns CDR1 GTSNPN and CDR2 SVGIG (reference sequence). V dropped 4 bases and J dropped 2; count of bases not matched to a gene: 15. The CDR3 region has the DNA TGTGCCTGGACTTACTCCTGGGGGGGGGACTCCACAGATACGCAGTATTTT. Amino acid sequence: CAWTYSWGGDSTDTQYF.

Only a few counts were recorded for this clone. The chain combines TRBV5-5 with TRBJ1-1, with TRBD1 matching over 7 bases. The CDR3 has 15 amino acids. Trimming took 0 bases from V and 8 from J; bases not matched to a gene: 10. The germline V gene encodes CDR1 SGHKS and CDR2 YYEKEE (reference sequence). The chain's CDR3 is CASSLEGQLMLEAFF. DNA for the CDR3: TGTGCCAGCAGCTTGGAGGGACAGCTTATGCTAGAAGCTTTCTTT.